The clone carrying this TCR beta chain has only one observation. The data stem from a study of fetal regulatory T cell absence and autoimmunity. The CDR3 totals 15 residues. CDR1 is LGHNA and CDR2 is YSLEER in the germline V gene. Trimming left V 2 bases short and J 4 bases short, with 12 bases between. The protocol was immunoSEQ multiplex PCR, while the TCRdb copy is restricted to in-frame clones and leaves out a portion. Seen here are approximately 46,000 clones, about 80% observed once, and the top ten hold less than 0.5%. The sequence was collected from a newborn boy with IPEX syndrome. The sequencing input was cord blood. The chain combines TRBV4-3 with TRBJ1-5; no firm D call. CDR3 amino acids: CASSQLRQANQPQHF. For the CDR3, the DNA is TGCGCCAGCAGCCAACTTCGGCAGGCTAATCAGCCCCAGCATTTT.